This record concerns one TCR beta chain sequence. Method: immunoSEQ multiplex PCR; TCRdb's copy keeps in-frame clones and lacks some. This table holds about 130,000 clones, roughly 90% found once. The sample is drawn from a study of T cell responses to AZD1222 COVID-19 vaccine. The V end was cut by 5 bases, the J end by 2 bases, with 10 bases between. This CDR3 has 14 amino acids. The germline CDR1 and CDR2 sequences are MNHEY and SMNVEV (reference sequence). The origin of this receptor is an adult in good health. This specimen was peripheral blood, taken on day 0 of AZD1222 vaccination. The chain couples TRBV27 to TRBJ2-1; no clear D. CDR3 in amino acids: CASSPPPPYNEQFF. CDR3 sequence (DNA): TGTGCCAGCAGTCCCCCCCCTCCCTACAATGAGCAGTTCTTC.